The 18 T cell receptor beta chains in this list originate from one sample, sequenced in a study of blood T cells in healthy people across ages. Combining a sample-barcoded 5' primer with a J-beta primer mix, a second PCR ran for roughly 6 to 12 cycles. TCRdb itself ran the 5' RACE reads through MiXCR, one entry per CDR3 protein. The sample consists of about 320,000 distinct CDR3 sequences, roughly 29% of them appearing once. Material: blood. The receptors come from a woman between 65 and 79 years old in good health.

This clonotype occurred a few times. Relative to the germline gene, one junction end is altered; a read error may explain this. The V gene is TRBV7-9, the J gene TRBJ1-4; D is undetermined. Per the germline V gene, CDR1 is SEHNR and CDR2 is FQNEAQ (reference sequence). This CDR3 region has 12 residues. The CDR3 protein is CASSPQNEELFF. CDR3 sequence (DNA): TGTGCCAGCAGCCCGCAGAATGAAGAACTGTTTTTT.

This clonotype was picked up a small number of times. The V call is TRBV24-1, the J call TRBJ2-2; D is ambiguous. Germline CDR1 reads KGHDR; CDR2 reads SFDVKD. This CDR3 is built from 15 residues. The V end was cut by 2 bases, the J end by 0 bases, with 6 bases between. The CDR3 DNA sequence: TGTGCCACCAGTGATTCCCGCCCGAACACCGGGGAGCTGTTTTTT. The encoded protein is CATSDSRPNTGELFF.

The chain uses TRBV7-2 and TRBJ2-2, with TRBD1 matching 9 bases. Germline loops: CDR1 SGHTA, CDR2 FQGNSA. There are 16 residues in the CDR3. Germline trimming cut 5 bases from V and 5 bases from J; bases unmatched to any gene: 9. CDR3 sequence reads: CASSPTGDRETGELFF. CDR3 in DNA: TGTGCCAGCAGCCCAACGGGGGACAGGGAGACCGGGGAGCTGTTTTTT.

In the case of this clonotype: Compared with germline, one end of the junction differs, possibly owing to a read error. The chain combines TRBV5-6 with TRBJ1-5; 9 bases map to TRBD1. CDR3 length: 15 amino acids. Germline-derived CDR1 and CDR2 are SGHDT and YYEEEE. For the CDR3, the DNA is TGTACCAGCAGCTTAGGGACAGGGTACGGTCAGCCCCAGCATTTT. Protein sequence: CTSSLGTGYGQPQHF.

V gene TRBV2 combines with J gene TRBJ1-2, with TRBD1 matching over 9 bases. CDR3 length: 14 amino acids. Per germline, CDR1 SNHLY and CDR2 FYNNEI. The V and J ends lost 3 bases and 8 bases, in that order; junction bases with no gene match: 7. CDR3 region: CASSDAQGAWGYTF. CDR3 sequence (DNA): TGTGCCAGCAGTGACGCACAGGGGGCGTGGGGCTACACCTTC. Looking up the rest from reference TRBV2 and TRBJ1-2 gives the full variable domain: EPEVTQTPSHQVTQMGQEVILRCVPISNHLYFYWYRQILGQKVEFLVSFYNNEISEKSEIFDDQFSVERPDGSNFTLKIRSTKLEDSAMYFCASSDAQGAWGYTFGSGTRLTVV.

The CDR3 coding sequence is TGTGCCAGCAGCTTAACAGCATACTCCTACAATGAGCAGTTCTTC. This codes for CASSLTAYSYNEQFF. The V and J genes are TRBV7-8 and TRBJ2-1; D gene unclear. V was cut by 2 bases and J by 0 bases, with 8 bases left in between. CDR1 SGHVS and CDR2 FQNEAQ come from the germline V gene. This CDR3 has 15 amino acids.

To note about this clonotype: The conserved final phenylalanine or tryptophan is absent from the CDR3, which likely points to a read error. The V call is TRBV19, the J call TRBJ2-5; D is unclear. Trimming removed 4 bases at V and 5 bases at J, with 5 bases between. In germline, CDR1 is LNHDA, CDR2 SQIVND (reference sequence). The CDR3 contains 11 residues. The CDR3 reads CASSTGETQYL. In DNA, the CDR3 is TGTGCCAGTAGTACTGGGGAGACCCAGTACCTC.

The chain is built from TRBV20-1 and TRBJ1-3; possible D gene TRBD1, 6 bases. The CDR3 has 16 residues. V was pared by 5 bases and J by 1 base, with 18 bases between. Germline-derived CDR1 and CDR2 are DFQATT and SNEGSKA (reference sequence). CDR3 residues: CSADKPDRPSGNTIYF. The CDR3 DNA follows: TGCAGTGCTGACAAACCTGACAGGCCGTCTGGAAACACCATATATTTT.

This clonotype was detected only once. The chain carries TRBV20-1 and TRBJ2-7; 12 bases map to TRBD2. Trimming removed 3 bases from V and 4 bases from J; junction bases left unmatched: 1. The CDR3 length is 13 residues. CDR1 and CDR2 (germline): DFQATT, SNEGSKA (reference sequence). Here the CDR3 reads CSASLAGGYEQYF. The CDR3 DNA is TGCAGTGCTAGCCTAGCGGGAGGGTACGAGCAGTACTTC.

Remarks on this clonotype: The CDR3 does not close with the conserved phenylalanine or tryptophan, likely indicating a read error. The gene calls are TRBV18 and TRBJ2-3; 12 bases fit TRBD2. V shed 4 bases, J shed 6 bases, and the junction held 5 bases outside the gene matches. Germline CDR1 reads KGHSH; CDR2 reads LQKENI. The CDR3 extends over 15 amino acids. CDR3 bases: TGTGCCAGCTCACTGACTAGCGGGGGCCGGGATACGCAGTATCTT. This encodes CASSLTSGGRDTQYL.

The chain joins TRBV7-2 to TRBJ2-3, with a weak D call TRBD2 (7 bases). Trimming removed 5 bases at V and 6 bases at J, with 15 bases between. This CDR3 is 14 amino acids long. Germline V gene data show CDR1 as SGHTA and CDR2 as FQGNSA. The CDR3 protein is CASSGGGGRDTQYF. In DNA form, the CDR3 reads TGTGCCAGCAGCGGAGGGGGGGGGCGGGATACGCAGTATTTT.

The V and J genes are TRBV6-5 and TRBJ2-2, with a weak D call TRBD2 (5 bases). Trimming left V 6 bases short and J 4 bases short, with 12 bases between. The CDR3 sequence is 14 residues long. CDR1 and CDR2 from the germline V gene are MNHEY and SVGAGI. CDR3 in amino acids: CASSVDGGTGELFF. Here the CDR3 DNA reads TGTGCCAGCAGCGTTGACGGAGGCACCGGGGAGCTGTTTTTT.

This clonotype was picked up a small number of times. The J gene is TRBJ2-3, the V gene TRBV29-1, with 9 nucleotides matching TRBD1. Unmatched junction bases numbered 6, after V lost 6 bases and J lost 5 bases. The length of the CDR3 is 13 residues. Germline V gene sequence: CDR1 SQVTM, CDR2 ANQGSEA. The CDR3 here is CSVGTGIRDTQYF. CDR3 DNA sequence: TGCAGCGTCGGGACAGGGATACGAGATACGCAGTATTTT.

The V call is TRBV29-1, the J call TRBJ1-1; D is perhaps TRBD1 (5 bases). V was cut by 5 bases and J by 11 bases, with 15 bases left in between. The CDR3 sequence is 11 residues long. Germline V gene lookup returns CDR1 SQVTM and CDR2 ANQGSEA. The CDR3 nucleotides read TGCAGCGTTCAGGGAGGACTTGGGGCTTTCTTT. Translation gives CSVQGGLGAFF.

In this sample, this clonotype turned up a few times. V is TRBV7-2 and J is TRBJ1-1; 9 bases align to TRBD1. Trimming removed 5 bases from V and 4 bases from J; junction bases left unmatched: 5. There are 14 residues in the CDR3. The germline CDR1 and CDR2 sequences are SGHTA and FQGNSA. The chain's CDR3 is CASSRRGQGTEAFF. The CDR3, as DNA: TGTGCCAGCAGCCGACGGGGACAGGGCACTGAAGCTTTCTTT. Together with reference TRBV7-2 and TRBJ1-1, the CDR3 gives the full variable domain: GAGVSQSPSNKVTEKGKDVELRCDPISGHTALYWYRQSLGQGLEFLIYFQGNSAPDKSGLPSDRFSAERTGGSVSTLTIQRTQQEDSAVYLCASSRRGQGTEAFFGQGTRLTVV.

The V and J genes are TRBV6-2 or TRBV6-3 and TRBJ2-1; D is uncertain. Trimming took 6 bases from V and 1 from J, leaving 13 bases between them. This CDR3 region has 15 residues. The germline CDR1 and CDR2 sequences are MNHEY and SVGEGT. CDR3 DNA sequence: TGTGCCAGCAGCCAGGATTTCGGTTCCTACAATGAGCAGTTCTTC. This encodes CASSQDFGSYNEQFF.

With regard to this clonotype: One end of the junction does not line up with germline, which may come from a read error. The V gene is TRBV6-2 or TRBV6-3, the J gene TRBJ2-7, with 11 bases lining up with TRBD2. This CDR3 is built from 13 residues. Germline V lookup: CDR1 MNHEY, CDR2 SVGEGT. The CDR3 sequence: CASSQGTSGLPLF. As DNA, the CDR3 is TGTGCCAGCAGTCAAGGGACTAGCGGTCTGCCGCTCTTC.

This clonotype was recorded a few times. The chain carries TRBV6-5 and TRBJ2-5; no reliable D call. V was clipped by 5 bases and J by 4 bases, with 14 bases between them. Germline V gene data show CDR1 as MNHEY and CDR2 as SVGAGI. This CDR3 contains 14 residues. The CDR3 loop is CASSAPSRRETQYF. CDR3 bases: TGTGCCAGCAGTGCCCCTTCGCGACGAGAGACCCAGTACTTC.